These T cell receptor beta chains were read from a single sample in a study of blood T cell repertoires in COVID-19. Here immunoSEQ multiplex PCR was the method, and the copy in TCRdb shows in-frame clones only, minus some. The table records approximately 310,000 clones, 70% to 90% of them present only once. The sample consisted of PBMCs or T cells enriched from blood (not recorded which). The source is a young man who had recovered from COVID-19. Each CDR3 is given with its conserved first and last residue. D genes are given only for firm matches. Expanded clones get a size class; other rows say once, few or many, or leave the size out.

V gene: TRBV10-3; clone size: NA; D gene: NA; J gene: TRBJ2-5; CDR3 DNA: TGTGCCATCAGTGAGTCGGTGGCAGGGTCTAACCAAGAGACCCAGTACTTC; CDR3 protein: CAISESVAGSNQETQYF
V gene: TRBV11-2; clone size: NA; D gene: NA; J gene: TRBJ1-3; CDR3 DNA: TGTGCCAGCAGCTTCTCAAACAGGCACTCTGGAAACACCATATATTTT; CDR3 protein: CASSFSNRHSGNTIYF
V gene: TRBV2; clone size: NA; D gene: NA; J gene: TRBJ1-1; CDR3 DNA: TGTGCCAGCAGTGATCTAGTAATGAACACTGAAGCTTTCTTT; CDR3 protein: CASSDLVMNTEAFF
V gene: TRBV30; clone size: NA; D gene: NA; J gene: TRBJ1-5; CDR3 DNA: TGTGCCTTCACCGCGGGGCGGAATCAGCCCCAGCATTTT; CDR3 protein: CAFTAGRNQPQHF
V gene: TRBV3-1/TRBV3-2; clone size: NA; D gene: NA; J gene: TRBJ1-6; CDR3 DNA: TGTGCCAGCAGCCCGGACAGAGATTCACCCCTCCACTTT; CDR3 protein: CASSPDRDSPLHF
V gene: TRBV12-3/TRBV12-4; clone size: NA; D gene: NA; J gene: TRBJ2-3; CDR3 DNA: TGTGCCAGCAGTTTTGGGGGGGATACGCAGTATTTT; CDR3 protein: CASSFGGDTQYF
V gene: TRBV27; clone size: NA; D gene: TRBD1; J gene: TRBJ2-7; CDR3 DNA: TGTGCCAGCAGAAGGACAGGGACAAGCTACGAGCAGTACTTC; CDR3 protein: CASRRTGTSYEQYF
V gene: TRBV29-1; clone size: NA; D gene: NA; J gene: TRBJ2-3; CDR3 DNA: TGCAGCGCCGACGGTGGGGTCGGGGCAGATACGCAGTATTTT; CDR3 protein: CSADGGVGADTQYF
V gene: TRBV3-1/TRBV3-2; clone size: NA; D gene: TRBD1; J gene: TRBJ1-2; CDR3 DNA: TGTGCCAGCAGGCCTCAGGGGGGCACCCATGGCTACACCTTC; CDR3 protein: CASRPQGGTHGYTF
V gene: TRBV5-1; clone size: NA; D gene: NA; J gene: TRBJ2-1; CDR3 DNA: TGCGCCAGCAGCTTGGATGGGGACCCCGGGGGCAATGAGCAGTTCTTC; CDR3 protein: CASSLDGDPGGNEQFF
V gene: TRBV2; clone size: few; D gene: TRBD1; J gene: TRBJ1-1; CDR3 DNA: TGTGCCAGCGGCAGGACAGGGAACACTGAAGCTTTCTTT; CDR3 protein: CASGRTGNTEAFF
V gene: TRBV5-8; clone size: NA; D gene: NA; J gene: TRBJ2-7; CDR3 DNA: TGTGCCAGCAGCTTGCCGGGGTCCCTTTACGAGCAGTACTTC; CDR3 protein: CASSLPGSLYEQYF
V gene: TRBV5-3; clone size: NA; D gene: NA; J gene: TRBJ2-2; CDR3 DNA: TGTGCCAGAAGCTTGACTAACACCGGGGAGCTGTTTTTT; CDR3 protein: CARSLTNTGELFF
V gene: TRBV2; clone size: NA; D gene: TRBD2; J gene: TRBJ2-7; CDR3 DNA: TGTGCCAGCGGCCGGGACTACTCCTACGAGCAGTACTTC; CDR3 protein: CASGRDYSYEQYF
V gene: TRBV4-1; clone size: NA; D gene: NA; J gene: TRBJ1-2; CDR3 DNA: TGCGCCAGCAGCCAAGGAAGTCTCGGGAAAGCTAACTATGGCTACACCTTC; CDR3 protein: CASSQGSLGKANYGYTF
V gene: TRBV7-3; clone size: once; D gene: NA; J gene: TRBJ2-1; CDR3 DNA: TGTGCCAGCAGTTTAATGGGGCGGGGAGTAAGCAATGAGCAGTTCTTC; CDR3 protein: CASSLMGRGVSNEQFF
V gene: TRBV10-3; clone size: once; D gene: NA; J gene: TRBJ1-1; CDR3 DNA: TGTGCCATCAGTGACGAGGGAAAAACTGAAGCTTTCTTT; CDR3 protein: CAISDEGKTEAFF
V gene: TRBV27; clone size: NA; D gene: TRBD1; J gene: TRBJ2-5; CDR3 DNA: TGTGCCAGCAGTTTCCTACAGGGGGCGCCGGAGACCCAGTACTTC; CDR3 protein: CASSFLQGAPETQYF
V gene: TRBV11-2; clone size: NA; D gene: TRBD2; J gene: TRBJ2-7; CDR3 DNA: TGTGCCAGCAGGGGACTAGGACAGCCCCACGAGCAGTACTTC; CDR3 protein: CASRGLGQPHEQYF
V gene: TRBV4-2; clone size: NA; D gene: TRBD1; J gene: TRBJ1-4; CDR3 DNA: TGTGCCAGCAGCCACCTATGGACAGGAACTAATGAAAAACTGTTTTTT; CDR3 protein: CASSHLWTGTNEKLFF
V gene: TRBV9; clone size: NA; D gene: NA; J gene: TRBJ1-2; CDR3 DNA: TGTGCCAGCAGCGCTGGACAGACTTCCTATGGCTACACCTTC; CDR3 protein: CASSAGQTSYGYTF
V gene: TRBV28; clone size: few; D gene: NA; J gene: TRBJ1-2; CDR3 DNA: TGTGCCAGCAGTTTATTAACTAACTATGGCTACACCTTC; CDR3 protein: CASSLLTNYGYTF
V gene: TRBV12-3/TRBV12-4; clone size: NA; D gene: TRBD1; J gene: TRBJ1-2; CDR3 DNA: TGTGCCGGACAGGGTAGAGGAGGCTACACCTTC; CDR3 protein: CAGQGRGGYTF
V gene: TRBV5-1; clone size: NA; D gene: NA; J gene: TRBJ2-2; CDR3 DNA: TGCGCCAGCAGCGCACAGGGCTACACCGGGGAGCTGTTTTTT; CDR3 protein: CASSAQGYTGELFF
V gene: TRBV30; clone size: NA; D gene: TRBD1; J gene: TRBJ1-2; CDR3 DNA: TGTGCCTGGGTGGACAGGACCTATGGCTACACCTTC; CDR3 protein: CAWVDRTYGYTF
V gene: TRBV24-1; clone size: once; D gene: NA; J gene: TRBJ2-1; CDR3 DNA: TGTGCCACCTCCAGGTGGAATGAGCAGTTCTTC; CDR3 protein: CATSRWNEQFF
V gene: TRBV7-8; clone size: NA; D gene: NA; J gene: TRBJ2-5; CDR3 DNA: TGTGCCAGCAGCATCCGAGGACCTCGGGGGGAGACCCAGTACTTC; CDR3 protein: CASSIRGPRGETQYF
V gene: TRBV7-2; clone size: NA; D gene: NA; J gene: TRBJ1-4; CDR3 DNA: TGTGCCAGCAGCCCTCGGTGGGGGCGGAATGAAAAACTGTTTTTT; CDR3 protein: CASSPRWGRNEKLFF
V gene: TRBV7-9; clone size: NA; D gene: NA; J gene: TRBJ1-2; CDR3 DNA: TGTGCCAGCAGCTGGGAGTCGGATGGCTACACCTTC; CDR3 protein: CASSWESDGYTF
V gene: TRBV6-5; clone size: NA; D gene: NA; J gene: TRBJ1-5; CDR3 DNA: TGTGCCAGCAGGTTAGGGGCGGGCAATCAGCCCCAGCATTTT; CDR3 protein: CASRLGAGNQPQHF
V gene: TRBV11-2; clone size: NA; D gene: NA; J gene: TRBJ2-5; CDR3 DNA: TGTGCCAGCAGCTTATTGTTCAGGGACCAAGAGACCCAGTACTTC; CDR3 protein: CASSLLFRDQETQYF
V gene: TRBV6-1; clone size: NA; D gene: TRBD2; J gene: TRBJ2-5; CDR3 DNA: TGTGCCAGCAGTGCTCGGACTAGCGGGGGAGCGCAAGAGACCCAGTACTTC; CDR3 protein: CASSARTSGGAQETQYF
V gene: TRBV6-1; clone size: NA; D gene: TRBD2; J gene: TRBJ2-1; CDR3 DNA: TGTGCCAGCAGTGAAGTAATCAGTAGCGGGGCTATCAATGAGCAGTTCTTC; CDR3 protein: CASSEVISSGAINEQFF
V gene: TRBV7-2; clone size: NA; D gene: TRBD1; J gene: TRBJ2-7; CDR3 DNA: TGTGCCAGCAGCTTAGTTCAAGGGACAGGGGGAAAGCAGTACTTC; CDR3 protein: CASSLVQGTGGKQYF
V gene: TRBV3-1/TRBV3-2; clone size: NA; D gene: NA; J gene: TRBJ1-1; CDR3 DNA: TGTGCCAGCAGCCAAGATGCCAGGAACACTGAAGCTTTCTTT; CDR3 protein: CASSQDARNTEAFF
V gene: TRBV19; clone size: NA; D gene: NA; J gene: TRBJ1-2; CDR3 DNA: TGTGCCAGTAGTCCGGACAGACCCTATGGCTACACCTTC; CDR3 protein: CASSPDRPYGYTF
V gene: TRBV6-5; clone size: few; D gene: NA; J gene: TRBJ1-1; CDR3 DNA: TGTGCCAGCAGTTACTTACAGGGTGGGGTCACTGAAGCTTTCTTT; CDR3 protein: CASSYLQGGVTEAFF
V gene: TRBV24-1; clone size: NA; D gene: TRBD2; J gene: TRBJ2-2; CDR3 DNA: TGTGCCACCGGAGCGGCTAGCGGGGTGTCCACCGGGGAGCTGTTTTTT; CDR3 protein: CATGAASGVSTGELFF
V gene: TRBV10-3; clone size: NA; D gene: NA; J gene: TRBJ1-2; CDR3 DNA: TGTGCCATCAGTGAGTCGGGGGGAACTAACTATGGCTACACCTTC; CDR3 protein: CAISESGGTNYGYTF
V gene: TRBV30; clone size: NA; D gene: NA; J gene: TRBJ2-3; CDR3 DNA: TGTGCCTGGAGTGTAGTAGGGGCAGTGAGGACAGATACGCAGTATTTT; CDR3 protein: CAWSVVGAVRTDTQYF
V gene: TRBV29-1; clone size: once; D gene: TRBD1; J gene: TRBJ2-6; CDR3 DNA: TGCAGCGCTGTACAGGGGAGCTCTGGGACCAACGTCCTGACTTTC; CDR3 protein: CSAVQGSSGTNVLTF
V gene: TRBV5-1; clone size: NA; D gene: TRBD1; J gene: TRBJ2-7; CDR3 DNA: TGCGCCAGCAGCTGGGGGACAGGGACATTACGAGAGCAGTACTTC; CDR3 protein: CASSWGTGTLREQYF
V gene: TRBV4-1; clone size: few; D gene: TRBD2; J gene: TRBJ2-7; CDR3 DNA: TGCGCCAGCAGCCAACTAGGACTAGCGGAGACCTACGAGCAGTACTTC; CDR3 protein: CASSQLGLAETYEQYF
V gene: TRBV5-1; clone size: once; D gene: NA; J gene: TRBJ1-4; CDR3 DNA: TGCGCCAGCAGTCAGGGGATAAGTGGTGAAAAACTGTTTTTT; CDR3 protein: CASSQGISGEKLFF
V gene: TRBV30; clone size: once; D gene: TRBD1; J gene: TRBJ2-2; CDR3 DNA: TGTGCCTGGAGCAACCCCGGGACAGTGAACACCGGGGAGCTGTTTTTT; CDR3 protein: CAWSNPGTVNTGELFF
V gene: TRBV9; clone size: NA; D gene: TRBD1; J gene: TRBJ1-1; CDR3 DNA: TGTGCCAGCAGCAGGCAAAACAGGGGCACTGAAGCTTTCTTT; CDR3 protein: CASSRQNRGTEAFF
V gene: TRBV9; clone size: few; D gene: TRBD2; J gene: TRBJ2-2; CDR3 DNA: TGTGCCAGCAGCGTAGCGGCTAGCGGGAAGGGGGAGCTGTTTTTT; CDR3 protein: CASSVAASGKGELFF
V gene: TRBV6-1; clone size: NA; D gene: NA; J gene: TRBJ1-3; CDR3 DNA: TGTGCCAGCAGTGAAAAATTTCTGCAGACTGGAAACACCATATATTTT; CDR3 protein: CASSEKFLQTGNTIYF
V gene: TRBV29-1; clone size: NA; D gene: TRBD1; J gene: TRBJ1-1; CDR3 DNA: TGCAGCGGATTGACAGGGCCTTACACTGAAGCTTTCTTT; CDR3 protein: CSGLTGPYTEAFF
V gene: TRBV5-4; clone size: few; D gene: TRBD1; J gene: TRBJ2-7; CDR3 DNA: TGTGCCAGCAGCCCCGAGACAGGGTTTAGCTCCTACGAGCAGTACTTC; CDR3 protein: CASSPETGFSSYEQYF
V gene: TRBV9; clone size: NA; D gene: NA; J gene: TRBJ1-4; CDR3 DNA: TGTGCCAGCAGCCCCTGGAGTGCTAATGAAAAACTGTTTTTT; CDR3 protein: CASSPWSANEKLFF
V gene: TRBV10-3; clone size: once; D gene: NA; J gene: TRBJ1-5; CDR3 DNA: TGTGCCATCAGTGATCAGGTGGGGGCCAATCAGCCCCAGCATTTT; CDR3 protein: CAISDQVGANQPQHF